These 28 T cell receptor beta chains share one sample of origin, sequenced in a study of prognosis after radiotherapy for stage I lung cancer (TCRdb year 2021). Data came from an Illumina HiSeq 3000. Two rounds of multiplex PCR were performed to amplify the TCR beta CDR3 region from genomic DNA. In the first round of PCR, primers specific to each TRBV and TRBJ gene were used, and the primer sequences are filed in Chinese patent CN105087789A. TCRdb trimmed the raw reads at Q25, called clones with MiXCR and kept productive beta chains. Each record represents a unique CDR3 protein, reported with the most common genes and DNA among its rows. Here the sample has around 59,000 distinct CDR3 sequences; more than 20% occur a single time. The ten largest clones take up under 10% of the sample. The sample here was PBMCs, taken before or after stereotactic body radiation therapy (not recorded which). The origin of the receptors is a donor aged 50 or older with non-small cell lung cancer.

This clonotype was seen many times. J is TRBJ2-6 and V is TRBV28, with D unresolved. The CDR3 has 13 residues. Germline CDR1 MDHEN, CDR2 SYDVKM. V was trimmed by 7 bases and J by 4 bases, leaving 8 bases between them. The CDR3 DNA reads as TGTGCCAGCACCCTACGGGGGGCCAACGTCCTGACTTTC. This encodes CASTLRGANVLTF.

For this clonotype: This likely reflects a read error, since a far larger clone is one base away. The gene calls are TRBV6-4 and TRBJ1-2; D is undetermined. Germline CDR1 is MRHNA and CDR2 is SNTAGT. The germline V and J ends were trimmed by 7 bases and 2 bases, with 17 bases remaining between them. This CDR3 region has 15 residues. This CDR3 reads CASTERGVQNYGYTF. For the CDR3, the DNA is TGTGCCAGCACCGAACGTGGGGTGCAGAACTATGGCTACACCTTC.

This clonotype was seen many times. The J gene is TRBJ1-4, the V gene TRBV5-1; D is unclear. Germline V CDR1 and CDR2: SGHRS, YFSETQ. CDR3 length: 13 amino acids. V gave up 3 bases and J gave up 5 bases, with 8 bases separating them. The CDR3 loop is CASSSVSNEKLFF. Here the CDR3 DNA reads TGCGCCAGCAGCTCGGTGTCCAATGAAAAACTGTTTTTT.

In the case of this clonotype: A single base separates this from a much larger clone, so it may be a read error. The chain combines TRBV30 with TRBJ1-1; D not certain. Germline CDR1 reads GTSNPN; CDR2 reads SVGIG (reference sequence). V lost 6 bases, J lost 3 bases, and 11 bases lay in between. The CDR3 loop spans 12 amino acids. In nucleotides, the CDR3 is TGTGCCTGTAGGAGATTGGACACTGAAGCTTTCTTT. This codes for CACRRLDTEAFF.

This clonotype was seen many times. The CDR3 reads CACPQTGNTGTGELFF. For the CDR3, the DNA is TGTGCCTGCCCTCAAACGGGGAATACTGGTACCGGGGAGCTGTTTTTT. The chain carries TRBV30 and TRBJ2-2, with D possibly TRBD2 on 5 matching bases. This CDR3 region has 16 residues. Per germline, CDR1 GTSNPN and CDR2 SVGIG (reference sequence). The V and J ends lost 6 bases and 5 bases respectively, with 22 bases between them.

The gene calls are TRBV15 and TRBJ2-1, with 8 bases lining up with TRBD2. Trimming cost V 4 bases and J 2 bases; bases outside gene matches: 16. Germline CDR1 LNHNV, CDR2 YYDKDF (reference sequence). The CDR3 sequence is 19 residues long. The CDR3 reads CATSIGRYGGAGAYNEQFF. In nucleotides, the CDR3 is TGTGCCACCAGCATAGGCCGCTACGGGGGGGCCGGGGCCTACAATGAGCAGTTCTTC. The entire variable domain, with the rest obtained from reference TRBV15 and TRBJ2-1, is as follows: DAMVIQNPRYQVTQFGKPVTLSCSQTLNHNVMYWYQQKSSQAPKLLFHYYDKDFNNEADTPDNFQSRRPNTSFCFLDIRSPGLGDTAMYLCATSIGRYGGAGAYNEQFFGPGTRLTVL.

This clonotype was seen ten or more times. The chain carries TRBV12-3 or TRBV12-4 and TRBJ2-3; D gene unclear. The CDR3 loop spans 15 amino acids. V dropped 6 bases and J dropped 1 base, with 14 bases sitting between them. In nucleotides, the CDR3 is TGTGCCAGCAGGCCCAGTGTCGGCCGCACAGATACGCAGTATTTT. It yields the protein CASRPSVGRTDTQYF.

J is TRBJ2-7 and V is TRBV20-1; 8 bases agree with TRBD1. V lost 3 bases to trimming and J lost 8 bases; unmatched junction nucleotides: 3. This CDR3 comprises 11 residues. In germline, CDR1 is DFQATT, CDR2 SNEGSKA (reference sequence). Here the CDR3 DNA reads TGCAGTGCTAGGGACAGGGAAAAGCAGTACTTC. Amino acid sequence: CSARDREKQYF.

Turning to this clonotype: Compared with germline, one end of the junction differs, possibly owing to a read error. The V gene is TRBV28, the J gene TRBJ1-2; D remains unclear. The CDR3 totals 14 residues. The germline V gene encodes CDR1 MDHEN and CDR2 SYDVKM. The CDR3 sequence is CASSTHGNKYGYTF. As DNA, the CDR3 is TGTGCCAGCAGTACACACGGGAATAAATATGGCTACACATTC.

A few counts support this clonotype. The chain combines TRBV18 with TRBJ2-7; D perhaps matches TRBD2 (6 bases). The length of the CDR3 is 14 residues. The germline gives CDR1 KGHSH, CDR2 LQKENI. V was pared by 2 bases and J by 4 bases, with 12 bases between. As DNA, the CDR3 is TGTGCCAGCTCACCAGAGCTAGGGAGGTACGAGCAGTACTTC. This gives the protein CASSPELGRYEQYF. The full variable domain, completed using reference TRBV18 and TRBJ2-7, is NAGVMQNPRHLVRRRGQEARLRCSPMKGHSHVYWYRQLPEEGLKFMVYLQKENIIDESGMPKERFSAEFPKEGPSILRIQQVVRGDSAAYFCASSPELGRYEQYFGPGTRLTVT.

Comments on this clonotype: Sequence at one end of the junction differs from germline and may be a read error. The chain couples TRBV6-2 or TRBV6-3 to TRBJ1-1; 7 bases align to TRBD1. This CDR3 comprises 15 residues. Per germline, CDR1 MNHEY and CDR2 SVGEGT. CDR3 amino acids: CASIIHRGPECESFF. As DNA, the CDR3 is TGTGCCAGCATTATCCACAGGGGTCCCGAGTGTGAATCTTTCTTT.

This clonotype has ten or more counts. The rearrangement links TRBV18 to TRBJ1-2, with D possibly TRBD1 on 6 matching bases. The CDR3 runs to 14 residues. Germline V CDR1 and CDR2: KGHSH, LQKENI. V lost 4 bases to trimming and J lost 2 bases, with 11 bases between them. CDR3: CASSLTDRNYGYTF. CDR3 DNA: TGTGCCAGCTCACTAACCGACAGGAACTATGGCTACACCTTC.

This clonotype was observed many times. At one end the junction does not follow the germline gene, possibly because of a read error. The rearrangement links TRBV30 to TRBJ2-1; 10 bases are a match to TRBD1. Germline V gene data show CDR1 as GTSNPN and CDR2 as SVGIG (reference sequence). This CDR3 is 13 amino acids long. The DNA for the CDR3 is TGTGCCGGGAGGACAGGGGGTTCCTATGAGCAGTTCTTC. This codes for CAGRTGGSYEQFF. The variable domain in full, completed from reference TRBV30 and TRBJ2-1, reads SQTIHQWPATLVQPVGSPLSLECTVEGTSNPNLYWYRQAAGRGLQLLFYSVGIGQISSEVPQNLSASRPQDRQFILSSKKLLLSDSGFYLCAGRTGGSYEQFFGPGTRLTVL.

This clonotype showed up many times. The chain recombines TRBV6-1 with TRBJ2-3, with TRBD2 matching 11 bases. V shed 6 bases and J 6 bases; nucleotides not matched to a gene: 8. CDR3 length: 15 amino acids. Germline CDR1 MNHNS, CDR2 SASEGT. CDR3 protein: CASRSTSGGRDTQYF. Here the CDR3 DNA reads TGTGCCAGCAGAAGCACTAGCGGGGGACGGGATACGCAGTATTTT.

This clonotype was seen ten or more times. The chain couples TRBV3-1 to TRBJ1-5; no reliable D call. The germline CDR1 and CDR2 sequences are LGHDT and YNNKEL (reference sequence). This CDR3 region has 13 residues. V was pared by 3 bases and J by 0 bases, with 3 bases between. The CDR3 sequence is CASSQGSNQPQHF. The CDR3 DNA sequence: TGTGCCAGCAGCCAGGGTAGCAATCAGCCCCAGCATTTT.

This clonotype has at least ten counts. The chain combines TRBV3-1 with TRBJ2-2, with D unresolved. CDR3 length equals 14 residues. V was shortened by 1 base and J by 7 bases, with 10 bases between the two germline ends. Germline CDR1 LGHDT, CDR2 YNNKEL (reference sequence). Written as DNA, the CDR3 is TGTGCCAGCAGCCAAGCTGGGGATCTCGGGGAGCTGTTTTTT. Its translation: CASSQAGDLGELFF.

The sample holds many counts of this clonotype. The rearrangement joins TRBV7-2 to TRBJ2-7; D gene uncertain. V lost 5 bases, J lost 2 bases, and 4 bases lay in between. The CDR3 extends over 11 amino acids. Germline loops: CDR1 SGHTA, CDR2 FQGNSA. The CDR3 nucleotides read TGTGCCAGCAGCCCCCCCTACGAGCAGTACTTC. Encoded protein: CASSPPYEQYF.

This clonotype showed up many times. The gene calls are TRBV5-1 and TRBJ2-3, with no clear D. Germline V gives CDR1 SGHRS, CDR2 YFSETQ. The CDR3 length is 14 residues. Trimming took 6 bases from V and 1 from J, leaving 12 bases between them. Here the CDR3 DNA reads TGCGCCAGCATCCCGAATTGGGGCACAGATACGCAGTATTTT. It specifies CASIPNWGTDTQYF.

This clonotype has a count of ten or more. This rearrangement joins TRBV7-2 to TRBJ1-1, with 8 bases aligning to TRBD1. The junction had 7 bases not matched to a gene; V was cut back by 2 bases and J by 2 bases. Per germline, CDR1 SGHTA and CDR2 FQGNSA. There are 16 residues in the CDR3. The CDR3 nucleotides are TGTGCCAGCAGCTTAAGACTGACAGGGGCTAACACTGAAGCTTTCTTT. Its translation is CASSLRLTGANTEAFF.

This clonotype was recorded many times. The chain has TRBV7-8 and TRBJ1-2; TRBD1 matches at 7 bases. CDR3 length: 13 residues. V dropped 5 bases and J dropped 8; count of bases not matched to a gene: 8. Germline V CDR1 and CDR2: SGHVS, FQNEAQ. The CDR3 region is CASSPSTGSGYTF. CDR3 DNA sequence: TGTGCCAGCAGCCCCTCGACAGGGAGCGGCTACACCTTC.

Ten or more counts support this clonotype. The V call is TRBV20-1, the J call TRBJ1-1; D remains unclear. This CDR3 has 17 residues. Germline CDR1 DFQATT, CDR2 SNEGSKA (reference sequence). Between the trimmed V and J ends, which lost 3 bases and 5 bases, there was a span of 25 bases. The CDR3 loop is CSASGRLEEYKDTEAFF. In DNA, the CDR3 is TGCAGTGCTAGTGGTCGGCTTGAAGAGTATAAAGATACTGAAGCTTTCTTT.

Points on this clonotype: One base separates it from a far larger clone, so it is likely a read error. The rearrangement joins TRBV6-9 to TRBJ2-2; D remains unclear. The V gene lost 2 bases and the J gene lost 6 bases, with 7 bases spanning the gap. CDR3 length: 13 amino acids. Looked up from germline, CDR1 is MNHGY and CDR2 is SVAAGI. CDR3 sequence (DNA): TGTGCCAGCAGTTATCCAGGTCCCGGGGAGCTGTTTTTT. Translation: CASSYPGPGELFF.

This clonotype was seen ten or more times. V is TRBV20-1 and J is TRBJ1-1, with 11 bases aligning to TRBD1. The CDR3 spans 14 residues. V lost 0 bases and J lost 4; bases outside the gene matches: 1. The germline V gene encodes CDR1 DFQATT and CDR2 SNEGSKA (reference sequence). CDR3 sequence: CSARDGTGGTEAFF. DNA for the CDR3: TGCAGTGCTAGAGACGGGACAGGGGGCACTGAAGCTTTCTTT.

This clonotype was detected many times. This rearrangement joins TRBV6-5 to TRBJ2-3, with 8 bases that match TRBD1. With 4 bases clipped from V and 4 bases from J, the junction kept 7 bases outside the gene matches. Germline CDR1 MNHEY, CDR2 SVGAGI. The CDR3 runs 15 residues. CDR3 in amino acids: CASSSYRGVADTQYF. The CDR3, as DNA: TGTGCCAGCAGTTCCTACAGGGGGGTCGCAGATACGCAGTATTTT.

This clonotype was counted at least ten times. The rearrangement links TRBV7-9 to TRBJ1-4; a weak D match, TRBD1 (5 bases). The V gene lost 2 bases and the J gene lost 7 bases, with 14 bases spanning the gap. The CDR3 spans 15 residues. Germline V CDR1 and CDR2: SEHNR, FQNEAQ (reference sequence). CDR3 DNA: TGTGCCAGCAGCTTACGCGGGACGGCACCTGAAAAACTGTTTTTT. It yields the protein CASSLRGTAPEKLFF.

This chain joins TRBV20-1 and TRBJ2-3; possible D gene TRBD2, 7 bases. CDR3 length equals 18 residues. Germline V gene sequence: CDR1 DFQATT, CDR2 SNEGSKA (reference sequence). The V end was cut by 4 bases, the J end by 3 bases, with 26 bases between. As DNA, the CDR3 is TGCAGTGCTACAGACGCGGGGGCCTCTGGATGGGCAACAGATACGCAGTATTTT. It specifies CSATDAGASGWATDTQYF.

This clonotype was counted ten times or more. The rearrangement links TRBV11-2 to TRBJ1-3; 9 bases line up with TRBD1. The V and J ends lost 2 bases and 1 base, in that order; junction bases with no gene match: 9. Germline CDR1 and CDR2: SGHAT and FQNNGV. This CDR3 region has 18 residues. This chain's CDR3 is CASSLLDDRGVSGNTIYF. In DNA form, the CDR3 reads TGTGCCAGCAGCTTATTGGATGACAGGGGGGTATCTGGAAACACCATATATTTT. The full variable domain, completed using reference TRBV11-2 and TRBJ1-3, is EAGVAQSPRYKIIEKRQSVAFWCNPISGHATLYWYQQILGQGPKLLIQFQNNGVVDDSQLPKDRFSAERLKGVDSTLKIQPAKLEDSAVYLCASSLLDDRGVSGNTIYFGEGSWLTVV.

Many counts were recorded for this clonotype. This chain uses TRBV20-1 with TRBJ1-6; D possibly corresponds to TRBD1 (5 bases). This CDR3 region has 16 residues. Trimming pared 3 bases from V and 0 bases from J, leaving 12 bases between. In germline, CDR1 is DFQATT, CDR2 SNEGSKA (reference sequence). CDR3: CSASPGAPSYNSPLHF. The DNA for the CDR3 is TGCAGTGCTAGTCCCGGGGCACCCTCCTATAATTCACCCCTCCACTTT.